This TCR beta chain was captured in a study of cytomegalovirus exposure and HLA in healthy donors. Whole-study findings and limits: The study had only CMV serostatus as immune exposure information. There were several of the most significant clusters that appeared linked to common viral pathogens in a later analysis.

Looked up from germline, CDR1 is SGHDT and CDR2 is YYEEEE. Trimming took 4 bases from V and 0 from J, leaving 13 bases between them. The CDR3 consists of 16 residues. This clone has only one observation. The antigen is undetermined. Use of 60 Vbeta and 13 Jbeta primers characterized the PCR. Measured with immunoSEQ multiplex PCR; TCRdb has only the in-frame clones, and not every one. The sample records about 120,000 clones, 65% to 80% being singletons. The sample was PBMCs. This TCR was recovered from a female donor in good health and CMV-seronegative. This chain joins TRBV5-6 and TRBJ2-2; possible D gene TRBD2, 5 bases. This CDR3 reads CASSGAALTNTGELFF. The CDR3 DNA follows: TGTGCCAGCAGCGGAGCGGCTCTAACGAACACCGGGGAGCTGTTTTTT. The full variable domain, its missing parts supplied by reference TRBV5-6 and TRBJ2-2, is DAGVTQSPTHLIKTRGQQVTLRCSPKSGHDTVSWYQQALGQGPQFIFQYYEEEERQRGNFPDRFSGHQFPNYSSELNVNALLLGDSALYLCASSGAALTNTGELFFGEGSRLTVL.